This paragraph reports one TCR beta chain. These data are taken from a study of blood T cell repertoires in COVID-19. At the level of the study: The analysed material was cDNA or gDNA that came from T cells, B-cell-depleted T cells, or PBMCs.

Profiled with immunoSEQ multiplex PCR; TCRdb holds only in-frame clones, not every one. This table has fewer than 75,000 clones, 75% to 90% appearing once. CDR1 MGHRA and CDR2 YSYEKL come from the germline V gene. Trimming took off 3 bases at V and 0 bases at J, with 23 bases between the two ends. The CDR3 runs 19 residues. The sequencing input was peripheral blood. The clonotype comes from an elderly man with acute or convalescent COVID-19. This chain links TRBV4-1 with TRBJ1-1; D perhaps matches TRBD1 (6 bases). CDR3: CASSQSQGGDTSMNTEAFF. The CDR3 nucleotides read TGCGCCAGCAGCCAGAGCCAGGGTGGGGACACCTCAATGAACACTGAAGCTTTCTTT.